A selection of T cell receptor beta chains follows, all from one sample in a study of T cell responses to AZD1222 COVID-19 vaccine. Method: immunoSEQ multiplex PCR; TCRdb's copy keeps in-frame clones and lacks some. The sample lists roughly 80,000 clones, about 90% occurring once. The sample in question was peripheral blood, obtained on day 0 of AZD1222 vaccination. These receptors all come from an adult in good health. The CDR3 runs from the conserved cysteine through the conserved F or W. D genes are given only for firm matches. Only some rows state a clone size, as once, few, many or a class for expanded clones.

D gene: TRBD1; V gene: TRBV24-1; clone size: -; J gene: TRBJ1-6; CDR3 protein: CATIQQGLNSPLHF; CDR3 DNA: TGTGCCACCATCCAACAGGGGCTGAACTCACCCCTCCACTTT
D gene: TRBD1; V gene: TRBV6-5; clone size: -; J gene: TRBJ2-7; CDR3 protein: CASMRGQDYEQYF; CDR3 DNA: TGTGCCAGCATGAGGGGGCAAGACTACGAGCAGTACTTC
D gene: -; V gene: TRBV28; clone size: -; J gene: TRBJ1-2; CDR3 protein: CASSFSLRGPSYPGYTF; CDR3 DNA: TGTGCCAGCAGTTTTTCCTTGAGGGGACCGAGCTATCCTGGCTACACCTTC
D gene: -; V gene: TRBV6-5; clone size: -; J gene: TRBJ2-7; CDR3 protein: CASSYSSMGGYEQYF; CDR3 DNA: TGTGCCAGCAGTTACTCGTCTATGGGGGGCTACGAGCAGTACTTC
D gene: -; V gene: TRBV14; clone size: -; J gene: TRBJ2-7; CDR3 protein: CASSQVVRGEQYF; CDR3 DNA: TGTGCCAGCAGCCAAGTCGTCAGGGGCGAGCAGTACTTC
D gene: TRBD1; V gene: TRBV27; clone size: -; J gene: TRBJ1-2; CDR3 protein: CASGQADSHGYTF; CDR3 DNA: TGTGCCAGCGGACAGGCAGATAGCCATGGCTACACCTTC
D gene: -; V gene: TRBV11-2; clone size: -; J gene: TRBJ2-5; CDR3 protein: CASSRSVEETQYF; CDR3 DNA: TGTGCCAGCAGCCGTTCGGTTGAAGAGACCCAGTACTTC
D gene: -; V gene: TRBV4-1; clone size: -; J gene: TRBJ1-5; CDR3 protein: CASSLTTIIPQPQHF; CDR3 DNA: TGCGCCAGCAGCCTTACGACAATTATCCCACAGCCCCAGCATTTT
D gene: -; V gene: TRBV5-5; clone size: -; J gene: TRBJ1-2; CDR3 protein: CASTDKSNYGYTF; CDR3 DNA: TGTGCCAGCACGGATAAGTCTAACTATGGCTACACCTTC
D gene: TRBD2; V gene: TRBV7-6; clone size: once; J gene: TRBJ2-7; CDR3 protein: CASSFGLAGPYEQYF; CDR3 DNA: TGTGCCAGCAGCTTTGGTCTAGCGGGGCCCTACGAGCAGTACTTC
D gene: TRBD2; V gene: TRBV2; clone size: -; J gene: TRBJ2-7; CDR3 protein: CASSDTSGSTYEQYF; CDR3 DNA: TGTGCCAGCAGTGACACTAGCGGGAGTACGTACGAGCAGTACTTC
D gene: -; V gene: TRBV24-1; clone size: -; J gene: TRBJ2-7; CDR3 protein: CATSDPRTSQHEQYF; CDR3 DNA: TGTGCCACCAGTGACCCTCGGACCAGTCAGCACGAGCAGTACTTC
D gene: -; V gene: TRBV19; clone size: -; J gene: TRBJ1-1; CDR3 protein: CASSSPPGWNTEAFF; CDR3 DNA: TGTGCCAGTAGTTCGCCCCCGGGATGGAACACTGAAGCTTTCTTT
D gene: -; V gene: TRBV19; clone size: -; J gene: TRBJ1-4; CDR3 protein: CASKPKGILNEKLFF; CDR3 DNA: TGTGCCAGTAAGCCCAAAGGTATCCTTAATGAAAAACTGTTTTTT
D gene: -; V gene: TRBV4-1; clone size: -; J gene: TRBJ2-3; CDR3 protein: CASSQPRTPYTQYF; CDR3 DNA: TGCGCCAGCAGCCAACCTCGGACCCCCTATACGCAGTATTTT
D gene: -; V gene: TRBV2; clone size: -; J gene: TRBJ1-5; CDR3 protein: CASSEQHQPQHF; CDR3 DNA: TGTGCCAGCAGCGAACAGCATCAGCCCCAGCATTTT
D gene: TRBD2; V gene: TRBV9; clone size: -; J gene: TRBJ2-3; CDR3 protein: CASSVHQVASGSVDTQYF; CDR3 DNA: TGTGCCAGCAGCGTTCATCAGGTGGCTAGCGGGAGCGTGGATACGCAGTATTTT
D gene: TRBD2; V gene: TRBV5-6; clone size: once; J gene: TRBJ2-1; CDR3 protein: CASSRLAGLKFF; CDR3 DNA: TGTGCCAGCAGCAGACTAGCGGGACTTAAGTTCTTC
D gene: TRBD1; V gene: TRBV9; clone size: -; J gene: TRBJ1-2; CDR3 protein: CASSVALRTGYYGYTF; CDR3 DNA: TGTGCCAGCAGCGTAGCTTTAAGGACAGGGTACTATGGCTACACCTTC
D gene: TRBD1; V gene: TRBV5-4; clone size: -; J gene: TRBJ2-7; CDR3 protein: CASTGTGPSEQYF; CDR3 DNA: TGTGCCAGTACCGGGACAGGGCCCTCCGAGCAGTACTTC
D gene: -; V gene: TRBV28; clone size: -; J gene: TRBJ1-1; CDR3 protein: CASSLRGGNTEAFF; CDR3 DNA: TGTGCCAGCAGTCTAAGAGGGGGGAACACTGAAGCTTTCTTT
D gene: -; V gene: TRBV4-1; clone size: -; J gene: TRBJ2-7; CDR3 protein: CASSQVKDSYEQYF; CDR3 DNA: TGCGCCAGCAGCCAAGTTAAGGACTCCTACGAGCAGTACTTC
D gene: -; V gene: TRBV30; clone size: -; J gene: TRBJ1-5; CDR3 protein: CAWSVGGVQPQHF; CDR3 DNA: TGTGCCTGGAGTGTAGGGGGTGTGCAGCCCCAGCATTTT
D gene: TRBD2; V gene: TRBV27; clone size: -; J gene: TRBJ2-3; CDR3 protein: CASSFKWREVPDTQYF; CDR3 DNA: TGTGCCAGCAGTTTTAAGTGGCGGGAGGTCCCAGATACGCAGTATTTT
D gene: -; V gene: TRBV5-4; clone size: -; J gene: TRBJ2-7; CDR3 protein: CASSLNRVGDEQYF; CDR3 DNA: TGTGCCAGCAGCCTAAACAGGGTGGGGGACGAGCAGTACTTC
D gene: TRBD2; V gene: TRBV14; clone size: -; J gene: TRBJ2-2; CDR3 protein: CASSQERGLVKLTGELFF; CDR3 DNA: TGTGCCAGCAGCCAAGAGAGGGGACTAGTTAAGTTGACCGGGGAGCTGTTTTTT
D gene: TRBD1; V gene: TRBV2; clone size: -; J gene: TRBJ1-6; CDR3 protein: CATKRTGGSSPLHF; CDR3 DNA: TGTGCCACCAAGAGAACAGGGGGCTCATCACCCCTCCACTTT
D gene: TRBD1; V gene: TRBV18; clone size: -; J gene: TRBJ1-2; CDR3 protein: CASSSGQGVFNYGYTF; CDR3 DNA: TGTGCCAGCTCATCGGGACAGGGGGTTTTCAACTATGGCTACACCTTC
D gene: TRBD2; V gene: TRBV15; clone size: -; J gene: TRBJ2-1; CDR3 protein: CATSRVGSGGRNNEQFF; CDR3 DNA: TGTGCCACCAGCAGAGTAGGGTCGGGCGGGAGGAACAATGAGCAGTTCTTC
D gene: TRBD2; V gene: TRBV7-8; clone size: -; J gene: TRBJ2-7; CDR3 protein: CASSPGLAGVSASYEQYF; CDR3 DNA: TGTGCCAGCAGCCCCGGACTAGCGGGAGTTAGTGCGTCCTACGAGCAGTACTTC
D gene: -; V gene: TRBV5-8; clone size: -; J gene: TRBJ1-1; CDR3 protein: CASSLRGTEAFF; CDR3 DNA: TGTGCCAGCAGCCTAAGGGGCACTGAAGCTTTCTTT
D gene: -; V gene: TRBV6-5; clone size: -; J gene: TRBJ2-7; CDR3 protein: CASSYSRPGPEQYF; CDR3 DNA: TGTGCCAGCAGTTACTCGAGACCGGGGCCCGAGCAGTACTTC
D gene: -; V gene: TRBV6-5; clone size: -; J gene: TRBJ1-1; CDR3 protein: CASSGMEQGDTEAFF; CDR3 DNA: TGTGCCAGCAGCGGAATGGAACAGGGAGACACTGAAGCTTTCTTT
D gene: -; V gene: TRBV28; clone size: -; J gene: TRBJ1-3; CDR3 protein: CASSPAPGNTIYF; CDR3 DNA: TGTGCCAGCAGTCCTGCCCCTGGAAACACCATATATTTT
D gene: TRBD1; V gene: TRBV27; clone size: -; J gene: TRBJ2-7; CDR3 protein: CASGGQEIPYEQYF; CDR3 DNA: TGTGCCAGCGGAGGACAGGAGATCCCCTACGAGCAGTACTTC
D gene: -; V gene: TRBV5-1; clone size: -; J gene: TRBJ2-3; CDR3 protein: CASSSHPGTTTDTQYF; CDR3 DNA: TGCGCCAGCAGCAGCCACCCCGGGACAACAACAGATACGCAGTATTTT
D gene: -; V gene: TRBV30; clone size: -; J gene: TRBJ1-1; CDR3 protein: CAWRNMNTEAFF; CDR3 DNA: TGTGCCTGGCGAAACATGAACACTGAAGCTTTCTTT
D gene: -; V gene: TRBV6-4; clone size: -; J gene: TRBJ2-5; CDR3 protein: CASSASETQYF; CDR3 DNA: TGTGCCAGCAGTGCGTCGGAGACCCAGTACTTC
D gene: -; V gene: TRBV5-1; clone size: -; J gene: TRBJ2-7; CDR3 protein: CASSLLVRGAYEQYF; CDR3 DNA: TGCGCCAGCAGCTTGTTAGTGAGGGGCGCTTACGAGCAGTACTTC
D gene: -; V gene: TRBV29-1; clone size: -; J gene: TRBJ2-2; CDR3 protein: CSVVDRAVGELFF; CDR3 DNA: TGCAGCGTTGTGGACCGGGCGGTCGGGGAGCTGTTTTTT
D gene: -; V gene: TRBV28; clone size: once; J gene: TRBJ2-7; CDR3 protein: CASSLVGSEQYF; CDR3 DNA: TGTGCCAGCAGTTTGGTGGGGAGCGAGCAGTACTTC
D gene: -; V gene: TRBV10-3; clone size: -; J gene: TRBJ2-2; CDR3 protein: CAITTGPNTGELFF; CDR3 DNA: TGTGCCATCACAACAGGACCGAACACCGGGGAGCTGTTTTTT
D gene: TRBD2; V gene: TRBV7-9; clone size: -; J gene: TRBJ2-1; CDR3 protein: CALRALEREWSSEQFF; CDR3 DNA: TGTGCCTTACGAGCCTTGGAGCGGGAGTGGTCGTCTGAGCAGTTCTTC
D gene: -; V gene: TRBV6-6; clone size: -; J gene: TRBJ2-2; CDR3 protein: CASSYTLASNTGELFF; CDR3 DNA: TGTGCCAGCAGTTACACCCTAGCCTCGAACACCGGGGAGCTGTTTTTT
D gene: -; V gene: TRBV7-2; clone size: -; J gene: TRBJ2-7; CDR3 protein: CASSLDLYEQYF; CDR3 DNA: TGTGCCAGCAGCTTAGATCTTTACGAGCAGTACTTC
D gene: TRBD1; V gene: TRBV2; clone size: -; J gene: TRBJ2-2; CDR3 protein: CASSTGVTGELFF; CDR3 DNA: TGTGCCAGCAGTACAGGGGTCACCGGGGAGCTGTTTTTT
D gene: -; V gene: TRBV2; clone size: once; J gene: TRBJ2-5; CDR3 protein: CASSEGGRETQYF; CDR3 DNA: TGTGCCAGCAGTGAAGGGGGGCGAGAGACCCAGTACTTC
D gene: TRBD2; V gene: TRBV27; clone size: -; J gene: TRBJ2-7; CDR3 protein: CASSTPNFYSGKPTGQYF; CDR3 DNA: TGTGCCAGCAGTACGCCGAACTTCTATAGCGGGAAGCCTACGGGGCAGTACTTC
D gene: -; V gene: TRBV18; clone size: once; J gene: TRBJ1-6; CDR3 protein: CASSPPPAEDSPLHF; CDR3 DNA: TGTGCCAGCTCACCACCCCCCGCTGAGGATTCACCCCTCCACTTT
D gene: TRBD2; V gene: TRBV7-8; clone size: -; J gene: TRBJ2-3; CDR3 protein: CASSPSTSGLKGDTQYF; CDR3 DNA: TGTGCCAGCAGCCCCTCGACTAGCGGGCTCAAGGGAGATACGCAGTATTTT
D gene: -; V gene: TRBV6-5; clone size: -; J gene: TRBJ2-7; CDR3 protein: CASSPRLRTLREQYF; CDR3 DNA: TGTGCCAGCAGTCCCCGATTGCGGACGTTACGGGAGCAGTACTTC
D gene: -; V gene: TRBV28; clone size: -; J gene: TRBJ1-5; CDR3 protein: CASSLSGGFSNQPQHF; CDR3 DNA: TGTGCCAGCAGTTTATCCGGGGGGTTTAGCAATCAGCCCCAGCATTTT
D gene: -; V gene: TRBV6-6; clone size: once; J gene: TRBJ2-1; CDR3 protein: CASSQNQYNEQFF; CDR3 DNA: TGTGCCAGCAGTCAAAATCAGTACAATGAGCAGTTCTTC
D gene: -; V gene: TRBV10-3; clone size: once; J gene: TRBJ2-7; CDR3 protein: CAISGERFNEQYF; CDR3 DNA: TGTGCCATCAGTGGGGAAAGGTTTAATGAGCAGTACTTC
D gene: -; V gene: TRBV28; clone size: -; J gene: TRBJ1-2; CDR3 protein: CASSFSNYGYTF; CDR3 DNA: TGTGCCAGCAGTTTTTCTAACTATGGCTACACCTTC
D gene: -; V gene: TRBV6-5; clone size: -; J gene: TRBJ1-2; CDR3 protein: CASSTNRDYGYTF; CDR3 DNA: TGTGCCAGCAGTACCAACAGGGACTATGGCTACACCTTC
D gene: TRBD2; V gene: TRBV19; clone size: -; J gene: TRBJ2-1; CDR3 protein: CASSILLAGGNEQFF; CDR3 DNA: TGTGCCAGTAGTATCTTACTAGCGGGAGGCAATGAGCAGTTCTTC
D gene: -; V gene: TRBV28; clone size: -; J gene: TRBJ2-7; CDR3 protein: CASSFSSYEQYF; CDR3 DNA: TGTGCCAGCAGTTTCTCGAGTTACGAGCAGTACTTC
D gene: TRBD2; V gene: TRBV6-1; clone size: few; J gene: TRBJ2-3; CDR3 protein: CASSGLAGGDITSTDTQYF; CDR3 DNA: TGTGCCAGCAGTGGGCTAGCGGGAGGAGATATAACTAGCACAGATACGCAGTATTTT
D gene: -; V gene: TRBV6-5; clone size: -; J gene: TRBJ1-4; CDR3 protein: CASSYSWVKGAEKLFF; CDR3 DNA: TGTGCCAGCAGTTACTCGTGGGTTAAGGGTGCTGAAAAACTGTTTTTT